This TCR beta chain is from a study of OX40 agonist ivuxolimab in advanced cancers. Background for the entire study: Ivuxolimab was an agonistic, fully human IgG2 monoclonal antibody directed against OX40 (CD134), a costimulatory receptor. In the dose-escalation cohort, 82.7% of patients were male, and the mean age was roughly 60 years, with a range of 23 to 79. Prior anti-PD-1, anti-PD-L1 or anti-CTLA-4 therapy was permitted, and less than 45% of dose-escalation patients had received checkpoint inhibitors. The paper describes the monotherapy dose-escalation part (N of about 52 patients) of the phase I trial of ivuxolimab. Intravenous ivuxolimab was administered to patients every 2 weeks at six dose levels: 0.01, 0.1, 0.3, 1.5, 3 and 10 mg/kg. Peripheral TCRbeta sequencing aimed to test whether ivuxolimab altered TCR sequence diversity and caused clonal T-cell expansion. Of the roughly 52 dose-escalation patients, hepatocellular carcinoma was present in approximately 20, melanoma in roughly 15, renal cell carcinoma in 9 and head and neck cancer in 9. Partial responses occurred in three dose-escalation patients: two with cutaneous melanoma and one with hepatocellular carcinoma. General study outcomes and caveats: In the 0.1-3.0 mg/kg groups, partial responders were among the patients with the lowest normalized peripheral clonal expansion, particularly in CD8+ T cells. After ivuxolimab, CD8+ T cells had more expanded clones than CD4+ T cells on average. Low levels of normalized T-cell clonal expansion were also seen in some patients who did not respond. Antigen specificity was not determined for the clonally expanded peripheral T cells. At doses from 0.1 to 3.0 mg/kg, clonal expansion was seen in both CD4+ and CD8+ blood T cells between baseline and week 6.

Trimming takes 2 bases from V and 2 bases from J, and the germline ends sit 17 bases apart. From the cysteine up to the phenylalanine, the CDR3 has a length of 17 residues. Just the 51-base CDR3 DNA is kept, in frame starting at base 1. The germline V gene specifies SGDLS as CDR1 and YYNGEE as CDR2. Patients with a history of autoimmune disease or receiving systemic immunosuppression were excluded from the trial. In every dose cohort, peripheral blood was drawn for TCR sequencing at baseline, cycle 4 day 1, and cycle 7 day 1. The samples were taken from a phase I, first-in-human, multicenter, open-label dose-escalation trial of ivuxolimab. The trial enrolled adults with locally advanced or metastatic head and neck squamous cell, hepatocellular, melanoma or renal cell carcinoma. CD4+ and CD8+ T cells were sorted separately from peripheral blood before TCR sequencing. A note on this clone: Its antigen target is currently unknown. No much larger clonotype is one base removed from it; base qualities were not supplied.

To sequence the TCRbeta CDR3 region, genomic DNA was isolated from the sorted cells. The immunoSEQ Assay was used to sequence the TCRbeta CDR3 regions. TCRdb took over this immuneACCESS table, retaining in-frame rearrangements with V and J assigned. Such tables are incomplete; in checked studies, under half of the missing clones stem from an unresolved V gene, and the remainder is unexplained. Across this sample there are more than 15,000 clones, with about 88% seen only once. The ten top clones hold roughly 66% of the sample. This sequence originates from an adult with an advanced solid tumor such as melanoma, head and neck, liver or kidney cancer. The sequence joins TRBV9 to TRBJ2-1; the best D guess is TRBD2, with 6 bases matching. The sample here was CD4+ or CD8+ T cells sorted from blood, taken in a trial of the OX40 agonist ivuxolimab. The CDR3 region reads CASSVLSGTGAYNEQFF. The base sequence is TGTGCCAGCAGCGTCCTTTCCGGGACTGGAGCCTACAATGAGCAGTTCTTC.